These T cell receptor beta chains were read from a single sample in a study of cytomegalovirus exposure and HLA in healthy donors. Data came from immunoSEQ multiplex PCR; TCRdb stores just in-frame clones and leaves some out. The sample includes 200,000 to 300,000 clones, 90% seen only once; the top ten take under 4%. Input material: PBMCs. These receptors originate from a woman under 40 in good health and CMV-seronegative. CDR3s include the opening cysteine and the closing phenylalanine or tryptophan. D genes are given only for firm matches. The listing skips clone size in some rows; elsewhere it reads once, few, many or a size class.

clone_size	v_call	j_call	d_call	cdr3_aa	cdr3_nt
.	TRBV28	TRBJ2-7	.	CASSFVGGGYEQYF	TGTGCCAGCAGTTTTGTGGGGGGCGGGTACGAGCAGTACTTC
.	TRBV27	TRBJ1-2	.	CASRGGTESYTF	TGTGCCAGCAGGGGGGGGACTGAAAGCTACACCTTC
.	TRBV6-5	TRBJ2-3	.	CASRREFTDTQYF	TGTGCCAGCCGACGGGAGTTCACAGATACGCAGTATTTT
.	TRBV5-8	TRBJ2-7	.	CASSSRSGRTYEQYF	TGTGCCAGCAGCTCCCGAAGTGGGAGGACCTACGAGCAGTACTTC
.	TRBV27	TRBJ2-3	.	CASSFFTNTDTQYF	TGTGCCAGCAGTTTCTTTACAAACACAGATACGCAGTATTTT
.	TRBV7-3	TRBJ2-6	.	CASSLFAISGANVLTF	TGTGCCAGCAGCTTATTCGCAATCTCTGGGGCCAACGTCCTGACTTTC
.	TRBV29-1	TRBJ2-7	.	CSVGQTHYEQYF	TGCAGCGTTGGCCAGACTCACTACGAGCAGTACTTC
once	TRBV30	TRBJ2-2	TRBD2	CAWSSSGRETGELFF	TGTGCCTGGTCCTCTAGCGGGAGGGAGACCGGGGAGCTGTTTTTT
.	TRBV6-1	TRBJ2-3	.	CASSALTWGPDTQYF	TGTGCCAGCAGTGCGCTGACCTGGGGTCCAGATACGCAGTATTTT
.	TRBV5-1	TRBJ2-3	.	CASSSGVFTDTQYF	TGCGCCAGCAGCTCGGGAGTATTCACAGATACGCAGTATTTT
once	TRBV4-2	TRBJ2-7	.	CASSRDRSYEQYF	TGTGCCAGCAGTCGGGACCGCTCCTACGAGCAGTACTTC
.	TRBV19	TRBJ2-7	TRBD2	CASSPSAGAYEQYF	TGTGCCAGTAGTCCCTCGGCGGGAGCGTACGAGCAGTACTTC
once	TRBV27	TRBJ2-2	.	CASSLGLNTGELFF	TGTGCCAGCAGTTTAGGCCTGAACACCGGGGAGCTGTTTTTT
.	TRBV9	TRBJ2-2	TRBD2	CASSLTRLAVNTGELFF	TGTGCCAGCAGCTTAACCCGACTAGCAGTGAACACCGGGGAGCTGTTTTTT
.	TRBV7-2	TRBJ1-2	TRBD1	CASSPKGQENYGYTF	TGTGCCAGCAGCCCGAAGGGACAGGAAAACTATGGCTACACCTTC
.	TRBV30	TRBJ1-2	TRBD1	CAWLTGGSYSLGYTF	TGTGCCTGGCTGACAGGGGGTTCATACTCTCTTGGCTACACCTTC
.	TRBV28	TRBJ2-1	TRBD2	CASSLRPGVAGDNEQFF	TGTGCCAGCAGTTTGCGCCCCGGGGTAGCGGGAGACAATGAGCAGTTCTTC
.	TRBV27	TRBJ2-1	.	CASSPPVGEQFF	TGTGCCAGCAGTCCGCCGGTCGGGGAGCAGTTCTTC
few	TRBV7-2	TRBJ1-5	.	CASSYRGNQPQHF	TGTGCCAGCAGCTACAGGGGCAATCAGCCCCAGCATTTT
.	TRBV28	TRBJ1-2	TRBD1	CASSNFPRGREGYTF	TGTGCCAGCAGTAACTTTCCCAGGGGGCGAGAGGGCTACACCTTC
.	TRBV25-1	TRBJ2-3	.	CASSVRREEVWDTQYF	TGTGCCAGCAGTGTAAGACGAGAGGAGGTGTGGGATACGCAGTATTTT
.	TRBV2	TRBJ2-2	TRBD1	CASGGQGGNTGELFF	TGTGCCAGCGGAGGACAGGGCGGAAACACCGGGGAGCTGTTTTTT
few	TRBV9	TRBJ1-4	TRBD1	CASSSDRALDEKLFF	TGTGCCAGCAGCTCAGACAGGGCGCTGGATGAAAAACTGTTTTTT
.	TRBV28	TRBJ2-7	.	CASSFARESYEQYF	TGTGCCAGCAGTTTTGCCAGGGAGTCCTACGAGCAGTACTTC
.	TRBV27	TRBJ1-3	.	CASSPSFIGGSSGNTIYF	TGTGCCAGCAGCCCGTCGTTCATTGGGGGAAGCTCTGGAAACACCATATATTTT
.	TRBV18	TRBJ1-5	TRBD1	CASSTRDRGFQPQHF	TGTGCCAGCTCAACCCGGGACAGGGGTTTTCAGCCCCAGCATTTT
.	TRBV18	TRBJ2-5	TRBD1	CASSRDRGTIQETQYF	TGTGCCAGCTCCCGGGACAGGGGGACGATCCAAGAGACCCAGTACTTC
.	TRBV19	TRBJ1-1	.	CASSTQGIGMNTEAFF	TGTGCCAGTAGTACACAGGGTATTGGGATGAACACTGAAGCTTTCTTT
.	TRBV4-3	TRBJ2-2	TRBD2	CASSTGTSGTGELFF	TGCGCCAGCAGCACCGGGACTAGCGGGACCGGGGAGCTGTTTTTT
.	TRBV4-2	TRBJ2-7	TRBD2	CASSQDPSSGGYEQYF	TGTGCCAGCAGCCAAGATCCGTCTAGCGGGGGGTACGAGCAGTACTTC
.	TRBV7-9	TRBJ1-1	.	CAYEGLTGVEAFF	TGTGCCTACGAGGGGCTTACAGGTGTTGAAGCTTTCTTT
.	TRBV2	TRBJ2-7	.	CASIRPQGEQYF	TGTGCCAGCATTCGCCCTCAGGGAGAGCAGTACTTC
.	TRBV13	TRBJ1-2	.	CASSLGRGYGYTF	TGTGCCAGCAGCTTAGGGAGGGGCTATGGCTACACCTTC
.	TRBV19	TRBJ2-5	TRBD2	CATGASGLAGTQYF	TGTGCCACCGGGGCTAGCGGGCTCGCTGGGACCCAGTACTTC
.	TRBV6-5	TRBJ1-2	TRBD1	CASSYGRQGAAGYTF	TGTGCCAGCAGTTACGGCCGACAGGGGGCCGCCGGCTACACCTTC